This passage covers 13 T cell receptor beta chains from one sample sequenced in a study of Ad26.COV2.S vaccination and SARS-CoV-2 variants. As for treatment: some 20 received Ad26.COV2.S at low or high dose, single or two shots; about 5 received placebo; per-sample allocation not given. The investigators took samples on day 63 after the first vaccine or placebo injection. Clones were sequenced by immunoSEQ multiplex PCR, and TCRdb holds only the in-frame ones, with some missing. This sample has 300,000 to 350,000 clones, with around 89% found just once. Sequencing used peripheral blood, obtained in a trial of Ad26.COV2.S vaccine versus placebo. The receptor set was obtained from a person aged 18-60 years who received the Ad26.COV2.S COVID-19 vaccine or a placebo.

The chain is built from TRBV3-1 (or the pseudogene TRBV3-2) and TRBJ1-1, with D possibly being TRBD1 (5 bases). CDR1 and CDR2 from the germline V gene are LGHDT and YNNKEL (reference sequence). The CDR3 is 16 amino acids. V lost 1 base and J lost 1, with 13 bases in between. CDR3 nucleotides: TGTGCCAGCAGCCAAGGAAGGGGACGGTGGAACACTGAAGCTTTCTTT. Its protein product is CASSQGRGRWNTEAFF.

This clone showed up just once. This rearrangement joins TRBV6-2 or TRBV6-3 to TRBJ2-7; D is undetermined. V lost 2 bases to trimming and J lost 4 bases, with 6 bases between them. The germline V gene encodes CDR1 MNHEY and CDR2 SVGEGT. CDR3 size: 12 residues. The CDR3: CASSYVSYEQYF. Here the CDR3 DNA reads TGTGCCAGCAGTTACGTCAGTTACGAGCAGTACTTC.

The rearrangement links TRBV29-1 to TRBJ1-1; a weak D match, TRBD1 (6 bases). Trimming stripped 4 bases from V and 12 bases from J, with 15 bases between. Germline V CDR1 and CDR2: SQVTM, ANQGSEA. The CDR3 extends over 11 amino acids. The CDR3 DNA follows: TGCAGCGTTGTAACAGGGCGATCATCTTTCTTT. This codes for CSVVTGRSSFF.

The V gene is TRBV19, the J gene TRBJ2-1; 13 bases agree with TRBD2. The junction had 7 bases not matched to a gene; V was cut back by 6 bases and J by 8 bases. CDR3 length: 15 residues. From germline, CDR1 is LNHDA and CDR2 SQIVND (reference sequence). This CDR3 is CASSQTSGRAYEQFF. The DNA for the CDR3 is TGTGCCAGTAGCCAAACTAGCGGGAGGGCTTATGAGCAGTTCTTC.

This CDR3 is CASSARGLAAGANVLTF. The CDR3 coding sequence is TGTGCCAGCAGCGCTCGGGGACTAGCGGCTGGGGCCAACGTCCTGACTTTC. V gene TRBV5-8 combines with J gene TRBJ2-6, with 11 bases fitting TRBD2. CDR3 length: 17 amino acids. Per germline, CDR1 SGHTS and CDR2 YDEGEE. V was pared by 4 bases and J by 2 bases, with 5 bases of the junction left unmatched.

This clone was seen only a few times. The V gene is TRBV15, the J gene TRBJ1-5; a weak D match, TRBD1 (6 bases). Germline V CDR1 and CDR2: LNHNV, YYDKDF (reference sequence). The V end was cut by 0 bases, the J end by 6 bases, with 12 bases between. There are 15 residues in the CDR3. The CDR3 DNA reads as TGTGCCACCAGCAGAGATCTCAGGGGCGGTCAGCCCCAGCATTTT. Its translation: CATSRDLRGGQPQHF.

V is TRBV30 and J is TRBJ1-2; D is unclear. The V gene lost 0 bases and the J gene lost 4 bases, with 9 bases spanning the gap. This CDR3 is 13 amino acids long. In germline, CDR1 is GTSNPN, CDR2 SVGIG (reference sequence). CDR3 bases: TGTGCCTGGAGTGTACACGGAGGCTATGGCTACACCTTC. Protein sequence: CAWSVHGGYGYTF.

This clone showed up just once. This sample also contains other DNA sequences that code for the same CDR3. CDR3 coding DNA: TGTGCCAGCTCATTAGCTGACACTGAAGCTTTCTTT. This gives the protein CASSLADTEAFF. The chain couples TRBV18 to TRBJ1-1, with D uncertain. The CDR3 is 12 residues long. The germline gives CDR1 KGHSH, CDR2 LQKENI. V gave up 5 bases and J gave up 3 bases, with 7 bases separating them.

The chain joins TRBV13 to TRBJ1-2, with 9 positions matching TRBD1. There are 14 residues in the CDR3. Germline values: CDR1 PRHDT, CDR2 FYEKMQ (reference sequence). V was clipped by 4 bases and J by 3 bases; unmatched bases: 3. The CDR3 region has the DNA TGTGCCAGCAGCTCGGGACAGGGAGACTATGGCTACACCTTC. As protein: CASSSGQGDYGYTF. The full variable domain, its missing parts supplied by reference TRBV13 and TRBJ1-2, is AAGVIQSPRHLIKEKRETATLKCYPIPRHDTVYWYQQGPGQDPQFLISFYEKMQSDKGSIPDRFSAQQFSDYHSELNMSSLELGDSALYFCASSSGQGDYGYTFGSGTRLTVV.

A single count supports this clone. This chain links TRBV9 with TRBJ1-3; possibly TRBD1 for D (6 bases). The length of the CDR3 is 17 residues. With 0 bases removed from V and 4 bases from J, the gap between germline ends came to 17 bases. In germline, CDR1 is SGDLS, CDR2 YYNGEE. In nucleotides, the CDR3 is TGTGCCAGCAGCGTAGGATCTGGGGCAGGGGAAGGAAACACCATATATTTT. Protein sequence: CASSVGSGAGEGNTIYF.

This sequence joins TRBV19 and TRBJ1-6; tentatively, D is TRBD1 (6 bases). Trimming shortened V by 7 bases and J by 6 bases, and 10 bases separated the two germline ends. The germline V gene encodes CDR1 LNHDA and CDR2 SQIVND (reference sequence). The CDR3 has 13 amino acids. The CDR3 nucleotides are TGTGCCAGTAACCAGGGGACTAATTCACCCCTCCACTTT. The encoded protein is CASNQGTNSPLHF. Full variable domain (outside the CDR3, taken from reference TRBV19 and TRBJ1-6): DGGITQSPKYLFRKEGQNVTLSCEQNLNHDAMYWYRQDPGQGLRLIYYSQIVNDFQKGDIAEGYSVSREKKESFPLTVTSAQKNPTAFYLCASNQGTNSPLHFGNGTRLTVT.

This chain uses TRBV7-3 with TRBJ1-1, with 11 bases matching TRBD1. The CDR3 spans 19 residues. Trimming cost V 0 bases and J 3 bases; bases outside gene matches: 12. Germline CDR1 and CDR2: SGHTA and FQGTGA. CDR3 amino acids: CASSLTYPRTGGLDTEAFF. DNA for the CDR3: TGTGCCAGCAGCTTAACTTACCCTCGGACAGGGGGCTTGGACACTGAAGCTTTCTTT.

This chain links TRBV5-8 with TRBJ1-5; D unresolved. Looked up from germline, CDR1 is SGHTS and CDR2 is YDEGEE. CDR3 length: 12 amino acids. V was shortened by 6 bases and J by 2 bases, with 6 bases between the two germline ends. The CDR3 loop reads CASNPGNQPQHF. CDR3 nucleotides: TGTGCCAGCAACCCCGGCAATCAGCCCCAGCATTTT.